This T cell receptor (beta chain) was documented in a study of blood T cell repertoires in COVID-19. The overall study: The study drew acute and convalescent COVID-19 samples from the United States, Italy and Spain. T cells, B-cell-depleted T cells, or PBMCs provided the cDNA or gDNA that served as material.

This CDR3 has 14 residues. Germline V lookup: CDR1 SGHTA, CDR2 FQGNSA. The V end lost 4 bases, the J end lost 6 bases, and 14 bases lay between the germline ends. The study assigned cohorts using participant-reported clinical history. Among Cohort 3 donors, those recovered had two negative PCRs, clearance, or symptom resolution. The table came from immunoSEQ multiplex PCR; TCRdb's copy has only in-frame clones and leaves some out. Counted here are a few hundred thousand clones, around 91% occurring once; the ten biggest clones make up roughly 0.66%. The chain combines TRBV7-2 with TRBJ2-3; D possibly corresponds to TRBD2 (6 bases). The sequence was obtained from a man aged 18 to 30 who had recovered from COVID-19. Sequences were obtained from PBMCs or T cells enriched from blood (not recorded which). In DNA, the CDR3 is TGTGCCAGCAGCTCCCCCGCCCTAGCGGATACGCAGTATTTT. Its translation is CASSSPALADTQYF.